These T cell receptor beta chains were read from a single sample in a study of cytomegalovirus exposure and HLA in healthy donors. Some clones are missing from TCRdb's copy, which holds only in-frame ones; the method was immunoSEQ multiplex PCR. The sample lists about 150,000 clones; 65% to 90% were seen once. Sequencing used PBMCs. The receptors come from a woman aged 45 to 65 in good health and CMV-seropositive. Each CDR3 is given with its conserved first and last residue. The D gene is left open where the match is weak. Expanded clones are given a class, and other clones once, few, many or no size at all.

abundance | d_gene | j_gene | v_gene | CDR3aa | CDR3nt
- | TRBD1 | TRBJ2-4 | TRBV18 | CASSPPATGVKGNIQYF | TGTGCCAGCTCACCACCGGCTACAGGGGTAAAGGGAAACATTCAGTACTTC
- | TRBD2 | TRBJ2-3 | TRBV6-6 | CASSYDGGVWDTQYF | TGTGCCAGCAGTTACGACGGGGGGGTATGGGATACGCAGTATTTT
- | - | TRBJ2-2 | TRBV11-2 | CASRQYGLLTGELFF | TGTGCCAGCAGGCAATACGGACTCCTCACCGGGGAGCTGTTTTTT
- | TRBD2 | TRBJ2-1 | TRBV5-4 | CASSLAGPSSYNEQFF | TGTGCCAGCAGTTTAGCGGGCCCTAGCTCCTACAATGAGCAGTTCTTC
- | - | TRBJ2-7 | TRBV7-8 | CASSPTRDYEQYF | TGTGCCAGCAGCCCAACGCGGGACTACGAGCAGTACTTC
few | - | TRBJ1-2 | TRBV7-9 | CASSLEGAYGYTF | TGTGCCAGCAGCTTAGAGGGAGCTTATGGCTACACCTTC
- | - | TRBJ2-3 | TRBV23-1 | CASSQSGGHTDTQYF | TGCGCCAGCAGTCAATCAGGGGGACACACAGATACGCAGTATTTT
- | - | TRBJ1-1 | TRBV7-9 | CASSQQEGTEAFF | TGTGCCAGCAGCCAACAGGAGGGCACTGAAGCTTTCTTT
- | TRBD1 | TRBJ2-7 | TRBV5-4 | CASSIRDRGNEQYF | TGTGCCAGCAGCATAAGGGACAGGGGAAACGAGCAGTACTTC
- | - | TRBJ1-2 | TRBV7-9 | CSSSSSGRTANGYTF | TGTTCCAGCAGCTCCTCAGGGCGGACAGCGAATGGCTACACCTTC
- | - | TRBJ1-1 | TRBV2 | CASRLNLLRTATREAFF | TGTGCCAGCAGGCTAAACTTACTTCGGACAGCTACGAGGGAAGCTTTCTTT
- | - | TRBJ1-1 | TRBV20-1 | CSARLNTEAFF | TGCAGTGCTAGACTTAACACTGAAGCTTTCTTT
- | TRBD1 | TRBJ1-2 | TRBV7-4 | CASRTDRAYGYTF | TGTGCCAGCAGGACCGACAGGGCCTATGGCTACACCTTC
- | - | TRBJ1-6 | TRBV5-1 | CASRNSAREGSPLHF | TGCGCCAGCAGAAATAGCGCCAGGGAGGGGTCACCCCTCCACTTT
- | - | TRBJ1-2 | TRBV7-9 | CASSLEKGYGYTF | TGTGCCAGCAGCTTGGAGAAAGGCTATGGCTACACCTTC
- | - | TRBJ1-2 | TRBV13 | CASSYRRDVSYGYTF | TGTGCCAGCAGCTACCGGAGGGATGTCTCCTATGGCTACACCTTC
- | TRBD1 | TRBJ2-2 | TRBV29-1 | CSVEDEAGGTGELFF | TGCAGCGTTGAAGATGAGGCAGGGGGCACCGGGGAGCTGTTTTTT
- | TRBD1 | TRBJ1-4 | TRBV2 | CASSEAPLIGQGLFF | TGTGCCAGCAGTGAAGCACCCCTCATAGGACAGGGACTGTTTTTT
- | - | TRBJ2-2 | TRBV6-5 | CASSYSQTGELFF | TGTGCCAGCAGTTACTCTCAGACCGGGGAGCTGTTTTTT
few | - | TRBJ2-2 | TRBV7-2 | CASSLAGQKVNTGELFF | TGTGCCAGCAGCTTAGCCGGACAGAAAGTTAACACCGGGGAGCTGTTTTTT